This is a list of T cell receptor beta chains from one sample in a study of response to subunit inactivated influenza vaccine. Via MiXCR, TCRdb re-called the RT-PCR reads, giving one row per CDR3 protein. The top ten clones hold 2.5% to 3% of a sample with about 540,000 distinct CDR3 sequences, less than 25% of them seen once. These same data were also listed under a study on T cells expressing NK-cell markers.

Source: CD4+ T cells sorted from PBMCs, taken 11 to 12 days after vaccination. These receptors came from a man in his fifties who received an inactivated influenza vaccine. Both conserved end residues are part of each CDR3. Each record gives: CDR3 length, clone size, D gene, V gene, J gene, CDR3 protein, CDR3 DNA. A D gene is named only where the DNA matches it firmly. Size tells how often a clone was seen (once, few, many) or the class of an expanded clone, and some rows leave it out.

14	few	-	TRBV5-1	TRBJ1-1	CASSLRDGGTEAFF	TGCGCCAGCAGCTTGAGGGACGGTGGGACTGAAGCTTTCTTT
17	-	TRBD2	TRBV4-1	TRBJ2-1	CASSPIQASGRASEQFF	TGCGCCAGCAGCCCTATCCAAGCTAGCGGGAGGGCATCTGAGCAGTTCTTC
16	few	TRBD2	TRBV3-1	TRBJ2-1	CASSQVAGVYSNEQFF	TGTGCCAGCAGCCAAGTAGCGGGAGTATATTCCAATGAGCAGTTCTTC
12	-	-	TRBV20-1	TRBJ2-3	CSARPRGDTQYF	TGCAGTGCCAGACCGAGGGGGGATACGCAGTATTTT
15	-	TRBD1	TRBV5-4	TRBJ2-4	CASSLVGGGKNIQYF	TGTGCCAGCAGCTTGGTAGGGGGCGGAAAAAACATTCAGTACTTC
15	-	-	TRBV7-2	TRBJ2-1	CASSPTGTNYNEQFF	TGTGCCAGCAGCCCTACCGGGACGAACTACAATGAGCAGTTCTTC
14	few	-	TRBV5-1	TRBJ2-1	CASSLGDAYNEQFF	TGCGCCAGCAGCTTAGGGGACGCCTACAATGAGCAGTTCTTC
20	few	TRBD1	TRBV5-1	TRBJ1-1	CASSLYSGTGKSWVNTEAFF	TGCGCCAGCAGCCTGTATTCCGGGACAGGGAAATCGTGGGTGAACACTGAAGCTTTCTTT
17	-	TRBD1	TRBV7-8	TRBJ2-7	CASSPRGFRGQGSEQYF	TGTGCCAGCAGCCCAAGAGGGTTTCGAGGACAGGGATCCGAGCAGTACTTC
13	-	TRBD1	TRBV30	TRBJ2-2	CALQQGIPGELFF	TGTGCCTTACAACAGGGGATACCCGGGGAGCTGTTTTTT
13	few	TRBD1	TRBV12-3/TRBV12-4	TRBJ1-3	CASSLTGTDTIYF	TGTGCCAGCAGTTTAACAGGGACAGACACCATATATTTT
15	-	-	TRBV2	TRBJ2-2	CASGRLTSNTGELFF	TGTGCCAGCGGACGTCTCACCTCCAACACCGGGGAGCTGTTTTTT
14	few	TRBD1	TRBV13	TRBJ2-5	CASSQTGNGETQYF	TGTGCCAGCAGCCAGACAGGGAACGGGGAGACCCAGTACTTC
16	few	TRBD2	TRBV11-2	TRBJ2-3	CASSLRLATNTDTQYF	TGTGCCAGCAGCTTAAGACTAGCGACAAACACAGATACGCAGTATTTT
16	-	TRBD1	TRBV12-3/TRBV12-4	TRBJ1-2	CASSLVWGQSSYGYTF	TGTGCCAGCAGTTTAGTTTGGGGACAGTCCTCCTATGGCTACACCTTC
12	-	-	TRBV7-2	TRBJ2-1	CASNRNGDEQFF	TGTGCCAGCAACCGGAATGGCGATGAGCAGTTCTTC
15	-	TRBD2	TRBV7-2	TRBJ2-2	CASSPGTKNTGELFF	TGTGCCAGCAGCCCCGGGACTAAAAACACCGGGGAGCTGTTTTTT
13	few	-	TRBV27	TRBJ2-7	CASSLEFRYEQYF	TGTGCCAGCAGTTTAGAATTCCGATACGAGCAGTACTTC
14	few	-	TRBV10-3	TRBJ2-5	CAISAGPADETQYF	TGTGCCATCAGTGCGGGGCCTGCGGATGAGACCCAGTACTTC
14	-	TRBD1	TRBV28	TRBJ1-4	CASSSGQEGEKLFF	TGTGCCAGCAGTTCCGGACAGGAGGGTGAAAAACTGTTTTTT
12	-	-	TRBV12-3/TRBV12-4	TRBJ2-5	CASNPWRRAQYF	TGTGCCAGCAATCCTTGGAGACGGGCCCAGTACTTC
15	-	TRBD1	TRBV5-1	TRBJ2-2	CASSMGQANTGELFF	TGCGCCAGCAGCATGGGACAGGCGAACACCGGGGAGCTGTTTTTT
12	-	-	TRBV6-1	TRBJ2-7	CASSTTAYEQYF	TGTGCCAGCAGTACGACGGCCTACGAGCAGTACTTC
12	-	-	TRBV29-1	TRBJ2-7	CSVDWGGNEQYF	TGCAGCGTTGATTGGGGAGGAAACGAGCAGTACTTC
16	-	-	TRBV5-6	TRBJ2-7	CASSSTTRTLSGEQYF	TGTGCCAGCAGCTCAACGACTAGGACCCTATCGGGCGAGCAGTACTTC
16	few	TRBD1	TRBV10-3	TRBJ2-2	CAISPGQGAQAGELFF	TGTGCCATCAGTCCGGGACAGGGGGCCCAGGCCGGGGAGCTGTTTTTT
13	few	-	TRBV3-1	TRBJ2-1	CASSQDGGAKQFF	TGTGCCAGCAGCCAAGATGGCGGGGCTAAGCAGTTCTTC
13	-	-	TRBV20-1	TRBJ2-7	CSARSADAYEQYF	TGCAGTGCTAGATCAGCGGATGCCTACGAGCAGTACTTC
14	-	-	TRBV7-2	TRBJ2-3	CASSSLGSTDTQYF	TGTGCCAGCAGCTCATTAGGTAGCACAGATACGCAGTATTTT
14	-	TRBD1	TRBV6-5	TRBJ2-5	CASSFYRGQETQYF	TGTGCCAGCAGTTTTTACAGGGGACAAGAGACCCAGTACTTC
14	-	-	TRBV2	TRBJ2-4	CASSVGGPKNIQYF	TGTGCCAGCAGTGTAGGGGGTCCCAAAAACATTCAGTACTTC
15	-	-	TRBV27	TRBJ2-1	CASSLLSVGGNEQFF	TGTGCCAGCAGTTTATTATCGGTGGGGGGAAATGAGCAGTTCTTC
15	few	-	TRBV5-1	TRBJ1-4	CASSRSGVANEKLFF	TGCGCCAGCAGCCGATCGGGGGTAGCTAATGAAAAACTGTTTTTT
15	-	TRBD1	TRBV5-1	TRBJ2-5	CASSARDSRGETQYF	TGCGCCAGCAGCGCAAGGGACAGTCGAGGAGAGACCCAGTACTTC
13	-	-	TRBV11-2	TRBJ1-1	CASRRVADTEAFF	TGTGCCAGCAGGAGGGTAGCGGACACTGAAGCTTTCTTT
11	-	-	TRBV20-1	TRBJ1-1	CSASQDTEAFF	TGCAGTGCTAGTCAAGACACTGAAGCTTTCTTT
15	few	-	TRBV7-9	TRBJ2-2	CASSLHDRNTGELFF	TGTGCCAGCAGCTTACATGACAGGAACACCGGGGAGCTGTTTTTT
12	many	-	TRBV12-3/TRBV12-4	TRBJ1-1	CASSWGNTEAFF	TGTGCCAGCAGTTGGGGGAACACTGAAGCTTTCTTT
13	many	-	TRBV5-1	TRBJ2-3	CASSGPELDTQYF	TGCGCCAGCAGCGGACCCGAGTTGGATACGCAGTATTTT
15	few	TRBD1	TRBV7-9	TRBJ2-7	CASSRGTGTTYEQYF	TGTGCCAGCAGCCGAGGGACAGGGACTACCTACGAGCAGTACTTC
17	few	-	TRBV20-1	TRBJ1-3	CSARVPVRKLEGNTIYF	TGCAGTGCTAGAGTCCCGGTCCGGAAGCTCGAAGGAAACACCATATATTTT
13	few	TRBD1	TRBV25-1	TRBJ1-1	CASSVARGTEAFF	TGTGCCAGCAGTGTAGCCAGGGGGACTGAAGCTTTCTTT
13	few	TRBD1	TRBV6-2/TRBV6-3	TRBJ2-1	CASRDRGYNEQFF	TGTGCCAGCAGAGACAGGGGCTACAATGAGCAGTTCTTC
14	few	TRBD2	TRBV20-1	TRBJ2-7	CSAPYRAGSHEQYF	TGCAGTGCTCCATACCGAGCGGGGTCCCACGAGCAGTACTTC
16	many	-	TRBV4-1	TRBJ1-6	CASSQERSSYNSPLHF	TGCGCCAGCAGCCAAGAACGGAGCTCCTATAATTCACCCCTCCACTTT
13	-	TRBD1	TRBV20-1	TRBJ2-7	CSAEPGQNYEQYF	TGCAGTGCTGAGCCGGGACAGAACTACGAGCAGTACTTC
15	-	TRBD1	TRBV11-2	TRBJ2-7	CASSADRANTYEQYF	TGTGCCAGCAGCGCCGACAGGGCAAACACCTACGAGCAGTACTTC
19	-	TRBD1	TRBV4-1	TRBJ2-2	CASSQVGTGGAGNTGELFF	TGCGCCAGCAGCCAAGTTGGGACAGGGGGCGCCGGAAACACCGGGGAGCTGTTTTTT